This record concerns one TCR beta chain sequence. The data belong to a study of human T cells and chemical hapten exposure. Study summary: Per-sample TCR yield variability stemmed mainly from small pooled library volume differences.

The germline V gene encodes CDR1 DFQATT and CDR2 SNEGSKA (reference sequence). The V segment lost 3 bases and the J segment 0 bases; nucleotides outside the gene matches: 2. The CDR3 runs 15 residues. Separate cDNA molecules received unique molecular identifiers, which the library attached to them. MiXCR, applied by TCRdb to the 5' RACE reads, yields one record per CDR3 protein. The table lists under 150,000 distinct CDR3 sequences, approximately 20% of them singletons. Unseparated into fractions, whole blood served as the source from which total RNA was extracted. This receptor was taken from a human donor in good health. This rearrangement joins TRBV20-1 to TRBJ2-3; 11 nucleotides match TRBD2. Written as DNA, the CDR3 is TGCAGTGCTAGGGGACTAGCGGCTAGCACAGATACGCAGTATTTT. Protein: CSARGLAASTDTQYF.